This T cell receptor (beta chain) is from a study of T cells after yellow fever vaccination. The wider study: In the case of low-cell-number fractions, SMART-Seq v4 Ultra Low Input was used for preparation.

TCRdb re-analysed the 5' RACE reads in MiXCR, keeping a single row per CDR3 protein. The sample lists about 630,000 distinct CDR3 sequences; 12% were seen once. General study findings and limits: The secondary response showed a weaker magnitude and a faster peak, day 5 versus 15. Subsequent to the booster, the majority of primary-vaccination clones reappeared (96% CD4, 88% CD8). Clonotype sharing between CD4 and CD8 compartments was small.

For this clonotype: Its matching antigen is unknown.

Germline CDR1 and CDR2: SGHVS and FNYEAQ. V was cut by 5 bases and J by 2 bases, with 18 bases left in between. The CDR3 covers 16 residues. V gene TRBV7-6 combines with J gene TRBJ2-5, with D perhaps TRBD2 (6 bases). The TCR originated in a man aged 25-45 years who received the YFV17D yellow fever vaccine. The specimen was PBMCs, collected on the day of the yellow fever booster vaccination. The CDR3 nucleotides read TGTGCCAGCAGCCCCTTCGCGGGGCCGATTCAAGAGACCCAGTACTTC. Protein product: CASSPFAGPIQETQYF.